The 22 T cell receptor beta chains below were found in one sample sequenced in a study of blood T cells in healthy people across ages. Combining a sample-barcoded 5' primer with a J-beta primer mix, a second PCR ran for roughly 7 to 12 cycles. MiXCR, applied by TCRdb to the 5' RACE reads, yields one record per CDR3 protein. Among 1.5 million to 2 million distinct CDR3 sequences listed, about 50% were seen once. Source material: blood. Every receptor here comes from a woman between 40 and 55 years old in good health.

This clonotype was seen only a few times. The V gene is TRBV7-2, the J gene TRBJ2-7; 7 nucleotides match TRBD1. With 7 bases clipped from V and 3 bases from J, the junction kept 15 bases outside the gene matches. In germline, CDR1 is SGHTA, CDR2 FQGNSA. The CDR3 loop spans 16 amino acids. DNA of the CDR3: TGTGCCAGCAACGTAAACCACCCGGGACAGAGCTACGAGCAGTACTTC. Protein: CASNVNHPGQSYEQYF.

V and J are TRBV6-1 and TRBJ2-7; TRBD2 matches 7 bases. The CDR3 contains 15 residues. The ends lost 1 base at V and 0 bases at J; junction bases unmatched: 3. Germline assignment: CDR1 MNHNS and CDR2 SASEGT. This CDR3 reads CASSEGEGSSYEQYF. For the CDR3, the DNA is TGTGCCAGCAGTGAAGGGGAGGGCTCCTCCTACGAGCAGTACTTC.

Only a few counts were recorded for this clonotype. This rearrangement joins TRBV15 to TRBJ2-3; 7 bases fit TRBD1. Germline trimming cut 6 bases from V and 0 bases from J; bases unmatched to any gene: 6. The V gene's germline CDR1 is LNHNV and CDR2 YYDKDF (reference sequence). The CDR3 has 15 residues. Written as DNA, the CDR3 is TGTGCCACCAGACAGGGGTCGCGGAGCACAGATACGCAGTATTTT. Translation gives CATRQGSRSTDTQYF.

The chain uses TRBV7-9 and TRBJ1-2; D is possibly TRBD1 (6 bases). V lost 7 bases and J 3 bases, leaving 18 bases between the germline ends. The germline V gene encodes CDR1 SEHNR and CDR2 FQNEAQ (reference sequence). This CDR3 comprises 15 residues. The DNA of the CDR3 is TGTGCCAGCACCCTGGTGGGCCAGGGGCACTATGGCTACACCTTC. It yields the protein CASTLVGQGHYGYTF.

This rearrangement joins TRBV9 to TRBJ2-3; TRBD2 agrees at 11 bases. The CDR3 runs to 18 residues. CDR1 and CDR2 from the germline V gene are SGDLS and YYNGEE. The V segment lost 2 bases and the J segment 0 bases; nucleotides outside the gene matches: 8. This chain's CDR3 is CASSVPTSGVLSTDTQYF. The DNA for the CDR3 is TGTGCCAGCAGCGTTCCGACTAGCGGGGTCCTAAGCACAGATACGCAGTATTTT.

The genes are TRBV20-1 and TRBJ2-1, with 9 bases identical to TRBD1. CDR3 size: 16 residues. V shed 3 bases, J shed 0 bases, and the junction held 6 bases outside the gene matches. CDR1 DFQATT and CDR2 SNEGSKA come from the germline V gene (reference sequence). The CDR3 sequence is CSASSGTGSSYNEQFF. CDR3 bases: TGCAGTGCTAGCTCCGGGACAGGGAGCTCCTACAATGAGCAGTTCTTC.

Note on this clonotype: An end of the junction does not agree with germline; a read error may underlie this. This chain links TRBV9 with TRBJ2-3; D is possibly TRBD2 (6 bases). CDR1 is SGDLS, CDR2 YYNGEE, per germline. The CDR3 covers 12 residues. CDR3 in amino acids: CASGVGGDTQYF. CDR3 in DNA: TGTGCCAGCGGCGTGGGGGGAGATACGCAGTATTTT.

The CDR3 loop is CASISGGQPQHF. The CDR3 coding sequence is TGTGCCAGCATCTCTGGGGGGCAGCCCCAGCATTTT. J is TRBJ1-5 and V is TRBV28; a weak D match, TRBD1 (5 bases). The length of the CDR3 is 12 residues. Germline V gene lookup returns CDR1 MDHEN and CDR2 SYDVKM. Trimming left V 7 bases short and J 7 bases short, with 11 bases between.

The table lists this clonotype with a few counts. The gene calls are TRBV29-1 and TRBJ2-3; 7 bases line up with TRBD2. The V segment lost 5 bases and the J segment 6 bases; nucleotides outside the gene matches: 11. CDR1 is SQVTM, CDR2 ANQGSEA, per germline. The CDR3 contains 14 residues. CDR3 amino acids: CSVRGILAPDTQYF. In nucleotides, the CDR3 is TGCAGCGTTCGGGGGATACTAGCGCCGGATACGCAGTATTTT.

The chain has TRBV28 and TRBJ2-5; TRBD1 is a possible D gene (5 bases). The CDR3 runs 17 residues. V was trimmed by 4 bases and J by 11 bases, leaving 29 bases between them. The V gene's germline CDR1 is MDHEN and CDR2 SYDVKM. The CDR3 bases are TGTGCCAGCAGTTCCCCCCCCAGGGATCAGTTCAGAAATGAGCAGTACTTC. Protein: CASSSPPRDQFRNEQYF.

This clonotype was picked up a small number of times. The chain couples TRBV7-2 to TRBJ1-5, with D perhaps matching TRBD1 (5 bases). The CDR3 spans 15 residues. The germline gives CDR1 SGHTA, CDR2 FQGNSA. The V and J ends lost 6 bases and 5 bases respectively, with 17 bases between them. The CDR3 region is CASSRDPLRHQPQHF. As DNA, the CDR3 is TGTGCCAGCAGTCGGGACCCTCTCCGTCATCAGCCCCAGCATTTT.

The rearrangement links TRBV20-1 to TRBJ2-7, with TRBD1 identical over 9 bases. V shed 6 bases, J shed 6 bases, and the junction held 12 bases outside the gene matches. Germline loops: CDR1 DFQATT, CDR2 SNEGSKA (reference sequence). The CDR3 has 14 amino acids. CDR3 region: CSASRDRVKGEQYF. The CDR3 region has the DNA TGCAGTGCCAGCCGGGACAGGGTGAAAGGCGAGCAGTACTTC.

The chain carries TRBV5-1 and TRBJ2-7; 7 bases match TRBD1. The CDR3 is 16 residues long. J lost 3 bases, V lost 0 bases, and 9 bases had no gene match. Germline V CDR1 and CDR2: SGHRS, YFSETQ. CDR3 in DNA: TGCGCCAGCAGCTTGGCTACCGGACAGGTCTTCTACGAGCAGTACTTC. Residues: CASSLATGQVFYEQYF.

CDR3 protein: CASSIAGLADHEQYF. The CDR3 coding sequence is TGTGCCAGTAGTATAGCTGGACTAGCGGACCACGAGCAGTACTTC. V and J are TRBV19 and TRBJ2-5; 10 bases agree with TRBD2. The DNA end is more similar to TRBJ2-7, so the J call may be wrong. Germline V gene data show CDR1 as LNHDA and CDR2 as SQIVND (reference sequence). The CDR3 is made up of 15 amino acids.

The gene calls are TRBV29-1 and TRBJ1-2, with TRBD1 as a possible D gene (6 bases). The V end lost 4 bases, the J end lost 2 bases, and 8 bases lay between the germline ends. Germline V gene data show CDR1 as SQVTM and CDR2 as ANQGSEA. This CDR3 spans 12 amino acids. CDR3 loop: CSVAGQNYGYTF. The DNA for the CDR3 is TGCAGCGTTGCTGGACAGAACTATGGCTACACCTTC. Full variable domain (missing parts from reference TRBV29-1 and TRBJ1-2): SAVISQKPSRDICQRGTSLTIQCQVDSQVTMMFWYRQQPGQSLTLIATANQGSEATYESGFVIDKFPISRPNLTFSTLTVSNMSPEDSSIYLCSVAGQNYGYTFGSGTRLTVV.

There are a few counts of this clonotype. V and J are TRBV7-2 and TRBJ2-3, with TRBD1 identical over 7 bases. Germline V gene sequence: CDR1 SGHTA, CDR2 FQGNSA. The trim removed 8 bases at V and 0 bases at J, leaving 8 bases unmatched. CDR3 length: 15 amino acids. The CDR3 DNA follows: TGTGCCAGCCCTATTGGACAGGATAGCACAGATACGCAGTATTTT. Protein sequence: CASPIGQDSTDTQYF.

This clonotype came up a few times. V gene TRBV20-1 combines with J gene TRBJ2-3; 7 bases map to TRBD1. This CDR3 is 14 amino acids long. After removal of 6 bases from V and 0 bases from J, the junction contained 6 bases not matched to a gene. Germline V gene lookup returns CDR1 DFQATT and CDR2 SNEGSKA (reference sequence). The CDR3 DNA follows: TGCAGTGCAACCGGGACAGTTAGCACAGATACGCAGTATTTT. Translating gives CSATGTVSTDTQYF.

This clonotype has only a few counts. V is TRBV15 and J is TRBJ2-3; D gene ambiguous. CDR3 length equals 14 residues. The V end lost 3 bases, the J end lost 3 bases, and 10 bases lay between the germline ends. Germline V gene lookup returns CDR1 LNHNV and CDR2 YYDKDF (reference sequence). CDR3: CATSRHLVTDTQYF. The DNA for the CDR3 is TGTGCCACCAGCAGGCACCTTGTGACAGATACGCAGTATTTT.

This clonotype came up a few times. The genes are TRBV20-1 and TRBJ1-6, with 8 bases matching TRBD1. J lost 3 bases, V lost 4 bases, and 8 bases had no gene match. The CDR3 runs to 16 residues. Per the germline V gene, CDR1 is DFQATT and CDR2 is SNEGSKA (reference sequence). The chain's CDR3 is CSATPDRALYNSPLHF. The DNA of the CDR3 is TGCAGTGCTACCCCGGACAGGGCTCTCTATAATTCACCCCTCCACTTT.

This clonotype was counted a few times. The chain links TRBV5-1 to TRBJ1-2, with a tentative D call TRBD1 (6 bases). Per the germline V gene, CDR1 is SGHRS and CDR2 is YFSETQ. V lost 2 bases to trimming and J lost 4 bases, with 18 bases between them. The CDR3 is 16 amino acids. The CDR3: CASSFGRGRSSYGYTF. The CDR3 nucleotides are TGCGCCAGCAGCTTCGGTCGGGGGCGGAGTAGCTATGGCTACACCTTC.

The chain's CDR3 is CASSLALVKEETQYF. CDR3 in DNA: TGCGCCAGCAGCTTGGCACTCGTGAAGGAAGAGACCCAGTACTTC. The chain has TRBV5-1 and TRBJ2-5; D is uncertain. There are 15 residues in the CDR3. Germline V gene data show CDR1 as SGHRS and CDR2 as YFSETQ. Deletions cut 0 bases from V and 3 bases from J, with 12 bases between.

The V call is TRBV7-2, the J call TRBJ2-1, with 7 bases aligning to TRBD2. V trimming: 3 bases; J trimming: 8 bases; junction bases outside the gene matches: 13. This CDR3 has 16 amino acids. Looked up from germline, CDR1 is SGHTA and CDR2 is FQGNSA. CDR3 sequence reads: CASSLSSARLAHEQFF. DNA for the CDR3: TGTGCCAGCAGCTTGAGCTCCGCTCGACTAGCCCATGAGCAGTTCTTC.